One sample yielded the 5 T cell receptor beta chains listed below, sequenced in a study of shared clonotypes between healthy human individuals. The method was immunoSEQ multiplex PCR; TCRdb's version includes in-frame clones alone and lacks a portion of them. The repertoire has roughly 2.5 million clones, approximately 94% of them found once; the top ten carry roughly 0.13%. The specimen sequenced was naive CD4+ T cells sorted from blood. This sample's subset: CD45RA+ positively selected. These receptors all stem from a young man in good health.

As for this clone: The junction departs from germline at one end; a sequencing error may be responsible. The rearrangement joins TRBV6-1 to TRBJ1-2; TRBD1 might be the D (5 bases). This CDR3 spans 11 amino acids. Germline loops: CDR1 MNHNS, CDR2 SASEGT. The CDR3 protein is CASSESVDSLF. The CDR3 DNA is TGTGCCAGCAGTGAATCAGTCGACAGCCTCTTC.

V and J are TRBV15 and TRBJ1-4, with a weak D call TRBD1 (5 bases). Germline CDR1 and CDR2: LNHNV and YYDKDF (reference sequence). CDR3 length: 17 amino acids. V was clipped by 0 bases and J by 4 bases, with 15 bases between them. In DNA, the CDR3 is TGTGCCACCAGCAGAGATGAGTGGGGCCGCGATAATGAAAAACTGTTTTTT. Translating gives CATSRDEWGRDNEKLFF. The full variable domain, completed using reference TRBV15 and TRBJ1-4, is DAMVIQNPRYQVTQFGKPVTLSCSQTLNHNVMYWYQQKSSQAPKLLFHYYDKDFNNEADTPDNFQSRRPNTSFCFLDIRSPGLGDTAMYLCATSRDEWGRDNEKLFFGSGTQLSVL.

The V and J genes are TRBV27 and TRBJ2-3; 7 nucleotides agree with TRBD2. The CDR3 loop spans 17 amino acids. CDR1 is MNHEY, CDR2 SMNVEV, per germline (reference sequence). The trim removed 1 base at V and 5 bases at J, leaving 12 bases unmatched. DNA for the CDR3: TGTGCCAGCAGTTTATTTGGTAGCGGGCCGTCAGGAGATACGCAGTATTTT. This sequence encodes CASSLFGSGPSGDTQYF.

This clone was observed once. The CDR3 loop is CASSKTSGGARAPDTQYF. The CDR3 DNA sequence: TGTGCCAGCAGCAAGACTAGCGGGGGGGCTCGAGCCCCAGATACGCAGTATTTT. The genes are TRBV7-9 and TRBJ2-3; TRBD2 agrees at 14 bases. J was trimmed by 4 bases and V by 5 bases; bases with no gene match: 11. The CDR3 is 18 residues long. Germline V gene lookup returns CDR1 SEHNR and CDR2 FQNEAQ (reference sequence).

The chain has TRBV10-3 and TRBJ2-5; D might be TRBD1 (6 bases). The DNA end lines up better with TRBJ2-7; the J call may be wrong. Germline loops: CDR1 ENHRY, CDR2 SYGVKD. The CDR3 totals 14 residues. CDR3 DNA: TGTGCCATCAGTGAGGACAGGAACTCCTACGAGCAGTACTTC. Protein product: CAISEDRNSYEQYF.